This is a list of T cell receptor beta chains from one sample in a study of early T cells in non-severe SARS-CoV-2 infection. A single record per CDR3 protein comes from TCRdb applying MiXCR to the 5' RACE reads. The sample consists of fewer than 80,000 distinct CDR3 sequences, roughly a tenth of them appearing once. Sequencing was done on a sample of whole blood. Receptors originate from an adult who was a healthcare worker with PCR-confirmed SARS-CoV-2 infection or an uninfected control (not recorded which). CDR3s include the opening cysteine and the closing phenylalanine or tryptophan. The order of the fields is J gene, clone size, D gene, V gene, CDR3 protein, CDR3 DNA. A D gene is named only where the DNA matches it firmly. Only some rows state a clone size, as once, few, many or a class for expanded clones.

j_gene: TRBJ2-1; abundance: many; d_gene: NA; v_gene: TRBV12-3/TRBV12-4; CDR3aa: CASSLGADNNEQFF; CDR3nt: TGTGCCAGCAGTTTAGGGGCCGACAACAATGAGCAGTTCTTC
j_gene: TRBJ2-3; abundance: few; d_gene: TRBD2; v_gene: TRBV14; CDR3aa: CASSRRLADTQYF; CDR3nt: TGTGCCAGCAGCCGCCGACTAGCGGATACGCAGTATTTT
j_gene: TRBJ1-5; abundance: NA; d_gene: TRBD1; v_gene: TRBV2; CDR3aa: CASSGTGQQPQHF; CDR3nt: TGTGCCAGCAGTGGGACAGGGCAACAGCCCCAGCATTTT
j_gene: TRBJ1-1; abundance: NA; d_gene: NA; v_gene: TRBV2; CDR3aa: CASKRYREGTEAFF; CDR3nt: TGTGCCAGCAAAAGGTACAGGGAAGGAACTGAAGCTTTCTTT
j_gene: TRBJ2-4; abundance: many; d_gene: NA; v_gene: TRBV3-1; CDR3aa: CASSYFRGENKNIQYF; CDR3nt: TGTGCCAGCAGCTACTTTCGGGGCGAAAACAAAAACATTCAGTACTTC
j_gene: TRBJ2-2; abundance: few; d_gene: NA; v_gene: TRBV19; CDR3aa: CASSINAGYNTGELFF; CDR3nt: TGTGCCAGTAGTATTAATGCAGGGTATAACACCGGGGAGCTGTTTTTT
j_gene: TRBJ2-7; abundance: few; d_gene: NA; v_gene: TRBV7-9; CDR3aa: CASSLGWYEQYF; CDR3nt: TGTGCCAGCAGCTTGGGGTGGTACGAGCAGTACTTC
j_gene: TRBJ2-1; abundance: many; d_gene: NA; v_gene: TRBV5-6; CDR3aa: CASSLRRDVNNEQFF; CDR3nt: TGTGCCAGCAGCTTACGTCGGGACGTTAACAATGAGCAGTTCTTC
j_gene: TRBJ2-1; abundance: many; d_gene: NA; v_gene: TRBV19; CDR3aa: CASSYPGTVYNEQFF; CDR3nt: TGTGCCAGTAGTTATCCCGGGACTGTATACAATGAGCAGTTCTTC
j_gene: TRBJ2-1; abundance: NA; d_gene: TRBD2; v_gene: TRBV20-1; CDR3aa: CSARTSPFSSYNEQFF; CDR3nt: TGCAGTGCTAGGACTAGCCCGTTTAGCTCCTACAATGAGCAGTTCTTC
j_gene: TRBJ2-1; abundance: NA; d_gene: NA; v_gene: TRBV7-8; CDR3aa: CASSLLVLGNEQFF; CDR3nt: TGTGCCAGCAGCTTACTCGTTTTGGGCAATGAGCAGTTCTTC
j_gene: TRBJ2-1; abundance: many; d_gene: TRBD2; v_gene: TRBV3-1; CDR3aa: CASSQSLATLNEQFF; CDR3nt: TGTGCCAGCAGCCAATCACTAGCGACTCTCAATGAGCAGTTCTTC
j_gene: TRBJ1-4; abundance: many; d_gene: NA; v_gene: TRBV5-8; CDR3aa: CASSLLVLGEKLFF; CDR3nt: TGTGCCAGCAGCTTGTTGGTTTTGGGTGAAAAACTGTTTTTT
j_gene: TRBJ2-1; abundance: few; d_gene: NA; v_gene: TRBV7-2; CDR3aa: CASSLFRRRGVDEQFF; CDR3nt: TGTGCCAGCAGTCTATTTCGTCGACGAGGTGTAGATGAGCAGTTCTTC
j_gene: TRBJ2-7; abundance: few; d_gene: TRBD1; v_gene: TRBV27; CDR3aa: CASSSQTGGLNEQYF; CDR3nt: TGTGCCAGCAGTTCTCAGACAGGGGGCCTTAACGAGCAGTACTTC
j_gene: TRBJ1-5; abundance: NA; d_gene: TRBD1; v_gene: TRBV7-8; CDR3aa: CASSPGQGFIQPQHF; CDR3nt: TGTGCCAGCAGCCCGGGACAGGGTTTTATTCAGCCCCAGCATTTT
j_gene: TRBJ1-4; abundance: few; d_gene: NA; v_gene: TRBV7-9; CDR3aa: CASEGRPGKLFF; CDR3nt: TGTGCCAGCGAGGGCCGGCCTGGGAAACTGTTTTTT
j_gene: TRBJ2-3; abundance: few; d_gene: NA; v_gene: TRBV2; CDR3aa: CASSVDISGTDTQYF; CDR3nt: TGTGCCAGCAGTGTTGACATATCGGGGACAGATACGCAGTATTTT
j_gene: TRBJ2-3; abundance: few; d_gene: NA; v_gene: TRBV3-1; CDR3aa: CASSPARTDTQYF; CDR3nt: TGTGCCAGCAGCCCAGCCCGCACAGATACGCAGTATTTT
j_gene: TRBJ1-1; abundance: few; d_gene: TRBD1; v_gene: TRBV12-3/TRBV12-4; CDR3aa: CASSPGQGASVTVYTEAFF; CDR3nt: TGTGCCAGCAGTCCGGGACAGGGGGCCTCGGTTACGGTGTACACTGAAGCTTTCTTT
j_gene: TRBJ2-7; abundance: many; d_gene: NA; v_gene: TRBV6-1; CDR3aa: CASSEAYYEQYF; CDR3nt: TGTGCCAGCAGTGAAGCTTATTACGAGCAGTACTTC
j_gene: TRBJ1-2; abundance: many; d_gene: TRBD1; v_gene: TRBV6-6; CDR3aa: CASTLTGTANYGYTF; CDR3nt: TGTGCCAGCACCCTTACGGGGACAGCTAACTATGGCTACACCTTC
j_gene: TRBJ2-2; abundance: many; d_gene: TRBD1; v_gene: TRBV29-1; CDR3aa: CSAGQGRGGELFF; CDR3nt: TGCAGCGCTGGACAGGGGAGGGGCGGGGAGCTGTTTTTT
j_gene: TRBJ2-3; abundance: many; d_gene: TRBD2; v_gene: TRBV7-3; CDR3aa: CASSPVAGGNTDTQYF; CDR3nt: TGTGCCAGCAGCCCCGTAGCGGGGGGGAACACAGATACGCAGTATTTT
j_gene: TRBJ2-2; abundance: many; d_gene: NA; v_gene: TRBV6-2/TRBV6-3; CDR3aa: CASSYFREFGGELFF; CDR3nt: TGTGCCAGCAGTTACTTCCGGGAATTTGGCGGGGAGCTGTTTTTT
j_gene: TRBJ1-2; abundance: many; d_gene: NA; v_gene: TRBV27; CDR3aa: CASSLGGFGYTF; CDR3nt: TGTGCCAGCAGTTTAGGAGGGTTCGGCTACACCTTC
j_gene: TRBJ2-2; abundance: NA; d_gene: NA; v_gene: TRBV29-1; CDR3aa: CSVETWAGELFF; CDR3nt: TGCAGCGTTGAAACATGGGCCGGGGAGCTGTTTTTT
j_gene: TRBJ1-5; abundance: few; d_gene: NA; v_gene: TRBV28; CDR3aa: CASSLGSTQPQHF; CDR3nt: TGTGCCAGCAGTTTGGGGTCCACTCAGCCCCAGCATTTT
j_gene: TRBJ2-7; abundance: many; d_gene: NA; v_gene: TRBV24-1; CDR3aa: CATSDVRDGSYEQYF; CDR3nt: TGTGCCACCAGTGATGTACGGGACGGTTCCTACGAGCAGTACTTC
j_gene: TRBJ2-3; abundance: NA; d_gene: TRBD2; v_gene: TRBV6-6; CDR3aa: CASSYPSGTDTQYF; CDR3nt: TGTGCCAGCAGTTACCCTAGCGGGACAGATACGCAGTATTTT
j_gene: TRBJ2-7; abundance: many; d_gene: NA; v_gene: TRBV3-1; CDR3aa: CASSQTPLPYEQYF; CDR3nt: TGTGCCAGCAGCCAAACCCCCTTGCCCTACGAGCAGTACTTC
j_gene: TRBJ1-1; abundance: few; d_gene: TRBD1; v_gene: TRBV27; CDR3aa: CASKSGQDLPNTEAFF; CDR3nt: TGTGCCAGCAAGTCGGGACAGGATTTGCCAAACACTGAAGCTTTCTTT
j_gene: TRBJ2-7; abundance: NA; d_gene: NA; v_gene: TRBV7-9; CDR3aa: CASRSDQDEQYF; CDR3nt: TGTGCCAGCAGAAGTGACCAGGACGAGCAGTACTTC
j_gene: TRBJ2-1; abundance: many; d_gene: TRBD1; v_gene: TRBV29-1; CDR3aa: CSVRRDRASNEQFF; CDR3nt: TGCAGCGTTCGCCGGGACAGGGCAAGCAATGAGCAGTTCTTC
j_gene: TRBJ2-3; abundance: NA; d_gene: TRBD2; v_gene: TRBV28; CDR3aa: CASSLARGVSTDTQYF; CDR3nt: TGTGCCAGCAGTTTGGCGCGGGGGGTCAGCACAGATACGCAGTATTTT
j_gene: TRBJ2-2; abundance: many; d_gene: NA; v_gene: TRBV29-1; CDR3aa: CSVAGPLNTGELFF; CDR3nt: TGCAGCGTTGCAGGACCCTTGAACACCGGGGAGCTGTTTTTT
j_gene: TRBJ2-3; abundance: NA; d_gene: TRBD2; v_gene: TRBV4-2; CDR3aa: CASRPPKGTSDTDTQYF; CDR3nt: TGTGCCAGCAGGCCCCCCAAGGGGACTAGCGATACAGATACGCAGTATTTT
j_gene: TRBJ2-7; abundance: many; d_gene: TRBD1; v_gene: TRBV4-1; CDR3aa: CASSQDPGQGAHEQYF; CDR3nt: TGCGCCAGCAGCCAAGACCCGGGACAGGGGGCCCACGAGCAGTACTTC
j_gene: TRBJ2-7; abundance: NA; d_gene: NA; v_gene: TRBV9; CDR3aa: CASSVGQEPYEQYF; CDR3nt: TGTGCCAGCAGCGTAGGACAGGAGCCCTACGAGCAGTACTTC